Sequencing of this TCR beta chain was carried out in a study of blood T cell repertoires in COVID-19. Turning to the study itself: Sites across the United States, Italy and Spain contributed samples from acute and convalescent COVID-19. PBMCs, B-cell-depleted T cells, or T cells provided the cDNA or gDNA that made up the material.

CDR1 is LGHNA, CDR2 YNFKEQ, per germline. Unmatched junction bases numbered 6, after V lost 2 bases and J lost 6 bases. There are 14 residues in the CDR3. This table comes from immunoSEQ multiplex PCR, and its TCRdb copy is limited to in-frame clones, with some not included. The table records around 190,000 clones, 81% of them present only once. Seattle researchers signed up patients amid active infection and tracked them longitudinally. The chain links TRBV4-2 to TRBJ1-1, with TRBD1 identical over 7 bases. Source material: peripheral blood. The TCR was taken from a woman aged 35 to 49 with COVID-19, enrolled during active disease. The CDR3 here is CASSQPGQLPEAFF. CDR3 bases: TGTGCCAGCAGCCAACCGGGACAGCTTCCTGAAGCTTTCTTT.